The 6 T cell receptor beta chains below were found in one sample sequenced in a study of T cells in Graves' hyperthyroidism and ophthalmopathy. TCR beta CDR3 region amplification was performed from RNA transcripts. First-round RT-PCR of the TCR CDR3 relied on the HTBI primer set. TCRdb reprocessed the multiplex PCR reads via MiXCR and lists one record per CDR3 protein. The table records approximately 640,000 distinct CDR3 sequences, around 15% of them present only once. The specimen sequenced was blood. The receptors were sampled from a woman in her thirties with Graves' hyperthyroidism.

The chain links TRBV25-1 to TRBJ2-2; D perhaps matches TRBD1 (6 bases). Germline CDR1 is MGHDK and CDR2 is SYGVNS. The V end was cut by 7 bases, the J end by 4 bases, with 16 bases between. This CDR3 is built from 15 residues. CDR3 DNA sequence: TGTGCCAGCACAGGACAGACTGACTTCACCGGGGAGCTGTTTTTT. This codes for CASTGQTDFTGELFF.

In this sample, this clonotype turned up a few times. This clone may be a read error of a much larger clone one base away. It is likely a read error, because the conserved phenylalanine at the end of the CDR3 is missing. The chain employs TRBV2 and TRBJ2-5; 8 nucleotides agree with TRBD1. Per germline, CDR1 SNHLY and CDR2 FYNNEI. The CDR3 is made up of 14 amino acids. The V gene end was trimmed by 3 bases and the J gene end by 6 bases; junction bases not matched to a gene: 6. CDR3 nucleotides: TGTGCCAGCAGTGATCCAGGGGGCGAACAGACCCAGTACCTC. Protein product: CASSDPGGEQTQYL.

In regard to this clonotype: A read error may explain this, as a much larger clone is one base away. The V and J genes are TRBV20-1 and TRBJ1-5; D ambiguous. The CDR3 loop spans 13 amino acids. The germline gives CDR1 DFQATT, CDR2 SNEGSKA (reference sequence). The CDR3 DNA sequence: TGCAGTGTCCGAGACACTGGTCGTCAGTCCCAGCATTTT. It is translated as CSVRDTGRQSQHF.

This clonotype was recorded at least ten times. V gene TRBV6-2 or TRBV6-3 combines with J gene TRBJ2-1; 9 bases map to TRBD2. In germline, CDR1 is MNHEY, CDR2 SVGEGT. The CDR3 has 16 residues. The J segment lost 6 bases and the V segment lost 5 bases, leaving 11 bases of the junction unmatched. The CDR3 DNA sequence: TGTGCCAGCAGTAAATATAGCGGGAGTAGAGGCAATGAGCAGTTCTTC. Protein: CASSKYSGSRGNEQFF.

This clonotype has more than one count but fewer than ten. Just one base apart from a much larger clone, this may be a read error. The chain employs TRBV28 and TRBJ2-3, with TRBD2 identical over 9 bases. The CDR3 length is 16 residues. The germline gives CDR1 MDHEN, CDR2 SYDVKM. The CDR3 reads CASSSRLADSTDTRYF. As DNA, the CDR3 is TGTGCCAGCAGTTCTCGACTAGCGGATAGCACAGATACGCGGTATTTT.

This clonotype was observed at least ten times. This chain connects TRBV3-1 to TRBJ2-1; maybe TRBD2 (6 bases). The V and J ends lost 2 bases and 8 bases respectively, with 7 bases between them. The CDR3 has 12 residues. Germline assignment: CDR1 LGHDT and CDR2 YNNKEL (reference sequence). The CDR3 region has the DNA TGTGCCAGCAGCCAATGGGGGGATGAGCAGTTCTTC. This gives the protein CASSQWGDEQFF.